These 22 T cell receptor beta chains were all obtained from the same sample, sequenced in a study of blood T cell repertoires in COVID-19. Sequencing was performed with immunoSEQ multiplex PCR; in TCRdb, only in-frame clones are kept and a portion is missing. This sample has roughly 320,000 clones, with approximately 85% found just once. Input material: peripheral blood. These receptor sequences come from a human donor in a cohort sampled during active COVID-19.

A single count supports this clone. The chain carries TRBV9 and TRBJ2-1; 7 bases fit TRBD1. There are 15 residues in the CDR3. Germline V gives CDR1 SGDLS, CDR2 YYNGEE. The J segment lost 4 bases and the V segment lost 4 bases, leaving 8 bases of the junction unmatched. The CDR3 protein is CASSLSGGFYNEQFF. In DNA form, the CDR3 reads TGTGCCAGCAGCCTATCAGGGGGATTTTACAATGAGCAGTTCTTC.

CDR3 bases: TGTGCCAGCAGTGAAGGGGCCCTCTCAGAAGCTTTCTTT. It yields the protein CASSEGALSEAFF. V is TRBV25-1 and J is TRBJ1-1, with TRBD1 as a possible D gene (5 bases). V dropped 2 bases and J dropped 8 bases, with 12 bases sitting between them. The CDR3 runs to 13 residues. Germline V gene lookup returns CDR1 MGHDK and CDR2 SYGVNS.

The chain combines TRBV7-9 with TRBJ1-1; possibly TRBD1 for D (6 bases). The CDR3 is made up of 14 amino acids. V was cut by 5 bases and J by 1 base, with 11 bases left in between. CDR1 and CDR2 from the germline V gene are SEHNR and FQNEAQ (reference sequence). The chain's CDR3 is CASSTDRWNTEAFF. The CDR3 nucleotides read TGTGCCAGCAGCACGGACAGATGGAACACTGAAGCTTTCTTT.

This sequence joins TRBV15 and TRBJ1-5; 7 bases map to TRBD1. Germline CDR1 is LNHNV and CDR2 is YYDKDF (reference sequence). This CDR3 is 14 amino acids long. V lost 5 bases and J lost 10; bases outside the gene matches: 11. CDR3 nucleotides: TGTGCCACCAGCCCCGGGACAGTCTTCTTTCCCCAGCATTTT. Translating gives CATSPGTVFFPQHF.

The chain has TRBV4-1 and TRBJ1-3; D is unresolved. Germline assignment: CDR1 MGHRA and CDR2 YSYEKL. V shed 6 bases and J shed 3 bases, with 15 bases lying between them. This CDR3 comprises 15 residues. The CDR3 DNA is TGCGCCAGCAGTCCTCTCGAGGCGAGTGGAAACACCATATATTTT. Its protein is CASSPLEASGNTIYF.

V usage is TRBV10-2 and J usage is TRBJ2-7; possibly TRBD2 for D (5 bases). V lost 6 bases and J lost 7, with 10 bases in between. CDR1 and CDR2 from the germline V gene are WSHSY and SAAADI. The CDR3 has 11 amino acids. The CDR3 reads CASSPSGEQYF. The CDR3 nucleotides read TGCGCCAGCAGCCCGTCGGGGGAGCAGTACTTC.

The chain carries TRBV13 and TRBJ1-4; the D is unclear. With 0 bases removed from V and 0 bases from J, the gap between germline ends came to 17 bases. The CDR3 consists of 19 residues. Looked up from germline, CDR1 is PRHDT and CDR2 is FYEKMQ (reference sequence). The DNA for the CDR3 is TGTGCCAGCAGCTTAGGTTCGTCGGTCAGGCTTGCAACTAATGAAAAACTGTTTTTT. It is translated as CASSLGSSVRLATNEKLFF.

The chain is built from TRBV27 and TRBJ1-4; 9 nucleotides line up with TRBD1. CDR3 length equals 19 residues. Trimming cost V 0 bases and J 0 bases; bases outside gene matches: 8. The germline V gene encodes CDR1 MNHEY and CDR2 SMNVEV (reference sequence). CDR3 DNA: TGTGCCAGCAGTTTATCGGCTTTGGACAGGGGCGCAACTAATGAAAAACTGTTTTTT. Translated: CASSLSALDRGATNEKLFF.

The chain couples TRBV24-1 to TRBJ1-4; D remains ambiguous. Trimming shortened V by 5 bases and J by 5 bases, and 11 bases separated the two germline ends. Per germline, CDR1 KGHDR and CDR2 SFDVKD. The CDR3 runs to 14 residues. The chain's CDR3 is CATSAPGLNEKLFF. CDR3 bases: TGTGCCACCAGTGCCCCCGGTTTGAATGAAAAACTGTTTTTT.

The chain combines TRBV12-5 with TRBJ2-1, with 9 bases fitting TRBD2. This CDR3 comprises 15 residues. The V gene end was trimmed by 2 bases and the J gene end by 5 bases; junction bases not matched to a gene: 4. Germline-derived CDR1 and CDR2 are LGHNT and FRNRAP. In DNA, the CDR3 is TGTGCTAGTGGTTTGAAGCCTAGCGGGGACAATGAGCAGTTCTTC. Residues: CASGLKPSGDNEQFF.

The J gene is TRBJ2-3, the V gene TRBV13; D is uncertain. Trimming shortened V by 1 base and J by 2 bases, and 4 bases separated the two germline ends. Germline CDR1 is PRHDT and CDR2 is FYEKMQ (reference sequence). This CDR3 comprises 13 residues. CDR3 DNA sequence: TGTGCCAGCAGCTTAGACACCACAGATACGCAGTATTTT. Translation gives CASSLDTTDTQYF.

The rearrangement joins TRBV27 to TRBJ2-7; 8 bases are shared with TRBD1. In germline, CDR1 is MNHEY, CDR2 SMNVEV (reference sequence). Germline trimming cut 3 bases from V and 4 bases from J; bases unmatched to any gene: 5. This CDR3 is built from 14 residues. The CDR3 reads CASSLQGAPYEQYF. CDR3 bases: TGTGCCAGCAGTTTGCAGGGGGCGCCTTACGAGCAGTACTTC.

This sequence joins TRBV5-4 and TRBJ1-1; possible D gene TRBD1, 6 bases. CDR3 length equals 13 residues. The germline V gene has CDR1 SGHNT and CDR2 YYREEE (reference sequence). V shed 5 bases and J shed 8 bases, with 16 bases lying between them. CDR3 in DNA: TGTGCCAGCAGTTCAAGAGAAGGGACAGAAGCTTTCTTT. Its protein is CASSSREGTEAFF.

This rearrangement joins TRBV7-8 to TRBJ2-1; 11 nucleotides align to TRBD1. Losses at the gene ends were 4 bases for V and 13 bases for J; bases not matched to a gene: 12. Germline loops: CDR1 SGHVS, CDR2 FQNEAQ. The CDR3 runs to 15 residues. The CDR3 nucleotides read TGTGCCAGCAGCTCCACCGGGACAGGGGGAGTTGGCCAGTTCTTC. Translating gives CASSSTGTGGVGQFF.

The rearrangement links TRBV5-6 to TRBJ1-1; no firm D call. The CDR3 has 14 residues. Looked up from germline, CDR1 is SGHDT and CDR2 is YYEEEE. The V and J ends lost 1 base and 1 base respectively, with 8 bases between them. CDR3 protein: CASSLSFRNTEAFF. In DNA form, the CDR3 reads TGTGCCAGCAGCTTGAGTTTCAGGAACACTGAAGCTTTCTTT.

This sequence joins TRBV24-1 and TRBJ2-5; 8 positions match TRBD2. Unmatched junction bases numbered 18, after V lost 1 base and J lost 3 bases. Germline V gene data show CDR1 as KGHDR and CDR2 as SFDVKD. The CDR3 contains 20 residues. The CDR3 reads CATSDFEGTVDAGGKETQYF. The DNA for the CDR3 is TGTGCCACCAGTGATTTTGAGGGGACCGTCGACGCGGGGGGAAAAGAGACCCAGTACTTC.

This sequence joins TRBV3-1 (or the pseudogene TRBV3-2) and TRBJ2-1; D not resolved. CDR3 size: 14 residues. V shed 7 bases and J shed 1 base, with 11 bases lying between them. In germline, CDR1 is LGHDT, CDR2 YNNKEL (reference sequence). The CDR3 DNA reads as TGTGCCAGCACATCAGGTACTTCCTACAATGAGCAGTTCTTC. Translation: CASTSGTSYNEQFF.

The chain links TRBV2 to TRBJ2-3; no firm D call. CDR1 and CDR2 (germline): SNHLY, FYNNEI. The length of the CDR3 is 13 residues. The V gene lost 1 base and the J gene lost 4 bases, with 6 bases spanning the gap. CDR3 coding DNA: TGTGCCAGCAGTGAAGGCCAGTCAGATACGCAGTATTTT. It encodes CASSEGQSDTQYF. Full variable domain (missing parts from reference TRBV2 and TRBJ2-3): EPEVTQTPSHQVTQMGQEVILRCVPISNHLYFYWYRQILGQKVEFLVSFYNNEISEKSEIFDDQFSVERPDGSNFTLKIRSTKLEDSAMYFCASSEGQSDTQYFGPGTRLTVL.

The chain recombines TRBV7-3 with TRBJ2-5, with 9 bases identical to TRBD1. CDR1 SGHTA and CDR2 FQGTGA come from the germline V gene. The CDR3 covers 14 residues. J lost 5 bases, V lost 5 bases, and 6 bases had no gene match. CDR3 DNA: TGTGCCAGCAGCCCAGACAGGGGGTGGGAGACCCAGTACTTC. It is translated as CASSPDRGWETQYF.

The chain links TRBV3-1 (or the pseudogene TRBV3-2) to TRBJ1-6; unclear D gene. Trimming pared 6 bases from V and 10 bases from J, leaving 16 bases between. The CDR3 spans 14 residues. CDR1 is LGHDT, CDR2 YNNKEL, per germline (reference sequence). This chain's CDR3 is CASSPQVSGSPLHF. The DNA of the CDR3 is TGTGCCAGCAGTCCCCAAGTTTCGGGATCACCCCTCCACTTT.

This chain links TRBV5-1 with TRBJ1-1, with D unresolved. V was trimmed by 3 bases and J by 0 bases, leaving 9 bases between them. CDR1 is SGHRS, CDR2 YFSETQ, per germline. The CDR3 runs 14 residues. DNA of the CDR3: TGCGCCAGCAGCTCCGGGTATATGAACACTGAAGCTTTCTTT. This codes for CASSSGYMNTEAFF.

This chain uses TRBV5-1 with TRBJ2-2; D uncertain. From germline, CDR1 is SGHRS and CDR2 YFSETQ. CDR3 length: 17 residues. V was pared by 4 bases and J by 4 bases, with 20 bases between. CDR3 loop: CASSRKLETFTTGELFF. CDR3 bases: TGCGCCAGCAGCCGTAAACTCGAGACATTTACCACCGGGGAGCTGTTTTTT.